The rows below give T cell receptor beta chains drawn from one sample of a study of sequential checkpoint blockade in melanoma. The method was immunoSEQ multiplex PCR; TCRdb's version includes in-frame clones alone and lacks a portion of them. The table lists 9,500 to 13,000 clones, approximately 70% of them singletons. Specimen: CD8+ T cells sorted from blood (inferred from file names), collected from a patient given nivolumab and ipilimumab in sequence. All receptors derive from a human donor with melanoma. The CDR3 runs from the conserved cysteine through the conserved F or W. A D gene is named only where the DNA matches it firmly. Some rows have no size entry. The others give once, few or many, or a class for an expanded clone.

J gene,D gene,clone size,V gene,CDR3 DNA,CDR3 protein
TRBJ1-4,NA,few,TRBV5-4,TGCGCCAGCAGCCAAGAACGGAGTAATGAAAAACTGTTTTTT,CASSQERSNEKLFF
TRBJ1-2,NA,NA,TRBV30,TGTGCCTGGCACCGCCGGGACACCTTCTATGGCTACACCTTC,CAWHRRDTFYGYTF
TRBJ2-7,TRBD2,NA,TRBV28,TGTGCCAGCAGACAAGCGGGAGGAGGGTACGAGCAGTACTTC,CASRQAGGGYEQYF
TRBJ2-7,TRBD2,NA,TRBV4-2,TGTGCCAGCAGCCCGGGACTAGCCGATACCTACGAGCAGTACTTC,CASSPGLADTYEQYF
TRBJ1-2,NA,few,TRBV10-3,TGTGCCTCGCAGGGCCTCGGCTACACCTTC,CASQGLGYTF
TRBJ2-7,NA,NA,TRBV30,TGTGCCTGGAGTATAACAGGCGGCGAGCAGTACTTC,CAWSITGGEQYF
TRBJ2-1,TRBD1,NA,TRBV5-1,TGCGCCAGCAGCTTGGCCTCTAGGGGGCAGGCCTACAATGAGCAGTTCTTC,CASSLASRGQAYNEQFF
TRBJ2-2,TRBD2,NA,TRBV19,TGTGCCAGTAGTATTCAGTTGGTGAGACTAGCGGGCACCGGGGAGCTGTTTTTT,CASSIQLVRLAGTGELFF
TRBJ2-1,NA,few,TRBV4-2,TGTGCCAGCAGCCAAGGGACAAGCAATGAGCAGTTCTTC,CASSQGTSNEQFF
TRBJ2-7,TRBD1,NA,TRBV7-9,TGTGCCAGCAGCTACGGGACAGCCTACGAGCAGTACTTC,CASSYGTAYEQYF
TRBJ2-3,TRBD2,NA,TRBV19,TGTGCCAGTAGCGACACTAGCGGGACAGATACGCAGTATTTT,CASSDTSGTDTQYF
TRBJ2-7,NA,NA,TRBV7-9,TGTGCCAGCAGCCGGGGATACGAGCAGTACTTC,CASSRGYEQYF
TRBJ1-1,TRBD1,few,TRBV19,TGTGCCAGTAGTACATCGGACAGGGGAAACACTGAAGCTTTCTTT,CASSTSDRGNTEAFF